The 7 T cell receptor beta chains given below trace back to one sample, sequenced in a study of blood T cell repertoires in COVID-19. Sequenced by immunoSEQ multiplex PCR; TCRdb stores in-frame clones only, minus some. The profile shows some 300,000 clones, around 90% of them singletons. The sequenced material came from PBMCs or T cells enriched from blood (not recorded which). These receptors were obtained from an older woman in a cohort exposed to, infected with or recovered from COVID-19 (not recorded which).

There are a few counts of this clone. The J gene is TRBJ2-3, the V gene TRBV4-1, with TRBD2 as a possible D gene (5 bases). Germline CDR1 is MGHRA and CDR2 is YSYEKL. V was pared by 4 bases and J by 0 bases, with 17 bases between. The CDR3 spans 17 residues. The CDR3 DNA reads TGCGCCAGCAGCCCCTCAAGCGGCTTCACTAGCACAGATACGCAGTATTTT. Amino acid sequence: CASSPSSGFTSTDTQYF.

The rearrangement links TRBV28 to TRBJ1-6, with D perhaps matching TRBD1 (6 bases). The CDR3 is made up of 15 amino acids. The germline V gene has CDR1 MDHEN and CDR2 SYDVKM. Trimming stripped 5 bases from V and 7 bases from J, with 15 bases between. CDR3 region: CASSEGTTFNSPLHF. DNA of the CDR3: TGTGCCAGCAGTGAAGGGACAACTTTCAATTCACCCCTCCACTTT.

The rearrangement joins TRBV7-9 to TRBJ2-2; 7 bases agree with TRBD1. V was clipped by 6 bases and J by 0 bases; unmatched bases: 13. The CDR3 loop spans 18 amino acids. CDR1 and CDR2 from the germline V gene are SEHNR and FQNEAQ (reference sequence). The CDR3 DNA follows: TGTGCCAGCAGACTGGGGAAGGGGGCCGTAGCGAACACCGGGGAGCTGTTTTTT. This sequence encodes CASRLGKGAVANTGELFF.

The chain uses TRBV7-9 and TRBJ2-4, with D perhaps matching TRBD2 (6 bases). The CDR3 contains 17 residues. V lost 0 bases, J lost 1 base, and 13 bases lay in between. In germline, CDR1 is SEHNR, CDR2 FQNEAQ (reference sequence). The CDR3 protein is CASSLADGGKAKNIQYF. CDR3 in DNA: TGTGCCAGCAGCTTAGCGGACGGGGGAAAGGCCAAAAACATTCAGTACTTC.

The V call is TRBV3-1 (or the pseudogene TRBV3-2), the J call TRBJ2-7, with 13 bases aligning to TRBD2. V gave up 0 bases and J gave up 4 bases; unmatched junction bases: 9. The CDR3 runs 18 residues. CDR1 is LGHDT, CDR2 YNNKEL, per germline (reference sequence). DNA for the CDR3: TGTGCCAGCAGCCAAGAAAGGACTAGCGGGAGAGTAGGTTACGAGCAGTACTTC. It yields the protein CASSQERTSGRVGYEQYF.

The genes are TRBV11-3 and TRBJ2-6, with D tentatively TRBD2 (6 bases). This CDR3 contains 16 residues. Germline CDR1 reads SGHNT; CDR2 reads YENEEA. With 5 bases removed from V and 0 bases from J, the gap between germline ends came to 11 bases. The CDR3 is CASSPSVNSGANVLTF. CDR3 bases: TGTGCCAGCAGCCCTAGCGTTAACTCTGGGGCCAACGTCCTGACTTTC.

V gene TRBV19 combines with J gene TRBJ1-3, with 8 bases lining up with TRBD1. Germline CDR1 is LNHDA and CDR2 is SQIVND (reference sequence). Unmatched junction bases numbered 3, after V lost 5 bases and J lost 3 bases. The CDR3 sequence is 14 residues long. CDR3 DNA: TGTGCCAGTAGTGCAGGGGGCCTTGGAAACACCATATATTTT. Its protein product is CASSAGGLGNTIYF.